The 6 T cell receptor beta chains reported below all come from one sample, sequenced in a study of CD8+CD57+ T cells in acquired aplastic anemia. Genomic DNA was employed as the template in profiling TCR beta VDJ and CDR3. TCRdb processed the reads anew with MiXCR; each CDR3 protein has one entry. The data contain 200,000 to 250,000 distinct CDR3 sequences, 40% to 60% of them seen just once; the ten biggest clones take up just under 20%. The authors sequenced patients whose flow cytometry had shown CD8+CD57+ cell expansion. The sample taken for sequencing was sorted CD4+, CD8+, or CD8+CD57+ T cells (not recorded which) from PBMCs. These receptors were collected from a human donor with aplastic anemia.

V gene TRBV10-3 combines with J gene TRBJ2-1; TRBD2 matches at 8 bases. The CDR3 contains 15 residues. Unmatched junction bases numbered 0, after V lost 0 bases and J lost 2 bases. Germline CDR1 ENHRY, CDR2 SYGVKD. The CDR3 is CAISESREAYNEQFF. The CDR3 coding sequence is TGTGCCATCAGTGAGTCGCGGGAGGCCTACAATGAGCAGTTCTTC.

The rearrangement links TRBV7-8 to TRBJ2-1; 10 bases match TRBD1. The CDR3 length is 16 residues. V was pared by 3 bases and J by 6 bases, with 8 bases of the junction left unmatched. Per germline, CDR1 SGHVS and CDR2 FQNEAQ. In DNA, the CDR3 is TGTGCCAGCAGCTTCCTCCGGGGACAGGGGAGCAATGAGCAGTTCTTC. Its translation: CASSFLRGQGSNEQFF.

This clonotype was picked up a small number of times. CDR3 residues: CASSPTLAGFDYEQYF. In DNA, the CDR3 is TGTGCCAGTAGCCCAACACTAGCGGGGTTTGACTACGAGCAGTACTTC. The rearrangement uses TRBV19 and TRBJ2-7, with 10 bases lining up with TRBD2. Germline V gene data show CDR1 as LNHDA and CDR2 as SQIVND (reference sequence). There are 16 residues in the CDR3. The V segment lost 6 bases and the J segment 3 bases; nucleotides outside the gene matches: 11.

This clonotype showed up many times. The chain has TRBV2 and TRBJ1-5, with a possible D match to TRBD1 (5 bases). V dropped 6 bases and J dropped 2 bases, with 11 bases sitting between them. CDR3 size: 14 residues. Looked up from germline, CDR1 is SNHLY and CDR2 is FYNNEI. In nucleotides, the CDR3 is TGTGCCAGCAGCGGGGGACGAGGCAATCAGCCCCAGCATTTT. Its protein product is CASSGGRGNQPQHF.

CDR3 region: CASSRRGGDADTQYF. The CDR3 region has the DNA TGTGCCAGCAGTCGACGGGGGGGCGACGCAGATACGCAGTATTTT. The chain uses TRBV11-3 and TRBJ2-3; 8 bases fit TRBD2. Looked up from germline, CDR1 is SGHNT and CDR2 is YENEEA. This CDR3 spans 15 amino acids. The trim removed 6 bases at V and 4 bases at J, leaving 9 bases unmatched.

This sequence joins TRBV2 and TRBJ1-5; D ambiguous. With 7 bases removed from V and 2 bases from J, the gap between germline ends came to 18 bases. The germline V gene has CDR1 SNHLY and CDR2 FYNNEI. This CDR3 is 16 amino acids long. The CDR3 loop is CASKVGPREGNQPQHF. CDR3 DNA sequence: TGTGCCAGCAAAGTTGGGCCCCGGGAAGGCAATCAGCCCCAGCATTTT.